These 27 T cell receptor beta chains share one sample of origin, sequenced in a study of blood T cell repertoires in COVID-19. Clones were sequenced by immunoSEQ multiplex PCR, and TCRdb holds only the in-frame ones, with some missing. The table lists more than 300,000 clones, 80% to 90% of them singletons. Material for sequencing was PBMCs or T cells enriched from blood (not recorded which). The receptors were sampled from a woman younger than 30 who had recovered from COVID-19.

The chain is built from TRBV7-9 and TRBJ2-2; 12 bases line up with TRBD2. CDR3 length equals 16 residues. The V segment lost 5 bases and the J segment 5 bases; nucleotides outside the gene matches: 6. Germline loops: CDR1 SEHNR, CDR2 FQNEAQ (reference sequence). The CDR3 DNA follows: TGTGCCAGCAGCCCAAGGACTAGCGGGGAAACCGGGGAGCTGTTTTTT. Its protein is CASSPRTSGETGELFF.

J is TRBJ1-4 and V is TRBV9, with 10 bases matching TRBD1. The germline V gene has CDR1 SGDLS and CDR2 YYNGEE. Trimming removed 0 bases from V and 6 bases from J; junction bases left unmatched: 2. The CDR3 length is 15 residues. The CDR3 bases are TGTGCCAGCAGCGTAGGTGGACAGGGGGATGAAAAACTGTTTTTT. It specifies CASSVGGQGDEKLFF.

The chain uses TRBV6-4 and TRBJ2-3; 9 bases map to TRBD1. Germline V gene sequence: CDR1 MRHNA, CDR2 SNTAGT. V trimming: 5 bases; J trimming: 4 bases; junction bases outside the gene matches: 13. This CDR3 region has 17 residues. CDR3 nucleotides: TGTGCCAGCAGTCTATTGAAGGACAGGGGAAGAGCAGATACGCAGTATTTT. Translated: CASSLLKDRGRADTQYF.

This clone has only a few counts. The CDR3 sequence: CASSLPTGTPGVTEAFF. For the CDR3, the DNA is TGTGCCAGCAGCCTGCCGACAGGGACCCCGGGGGTCACTGAAGCTTTCTTT. The gene calls are TRBV5-4 and TRBJ1-1; 7 bases are shared with TRBD1. The CDR3 is made up of 17 amino acids. Germline V gives CDR1 SGHNT, CDR2 YYREEE (reference sequence). J lost 4 bases, V lost 4 bases, and 16 bases had no gene match.

The rearrangement links TRBV7-9 to TRBJ2-1, with 7 bases aligning to TRBD2. Germline CDR1 and CDR2: SEHNR and FQNEAQ (reference sequence). Unmatched junction bases numbered 13, after V lost 1 base and J lost 16 bases. This CDR3 has 14 residues. Here the CDR3 reads CASSLDILEGGPFF. The CDR3 nucleotides read TGTGCCAGCAGCTTAGACATTTTGGAGGGAGGGCCTTTCTTC.

This clone was detected a few times. The rearrangement uses TRBV19 and TRBJ2-1; 9 bases map to TRBD2. In germline, CDR1 is LNHDA, CDR2 SQIVND (reference sequence). This CDR3 is 16 amino acids long. Trimming at V came to 4 bases and at J to 2 bases, leaving 6 bases not matched to a gene. CDR3 sequence (DNA): TGTGCCAGTAGTAGGTTACTAGCGGGTACCTACAATGAGCAGTTCTTC. Translation: CASSRLLAGTYNEQFF.

A single count supports this clone. The rearrangement uses TRBV27 and TRBJ2-1; 8 nucleotides line up with TRBD2. Germline V gives CDR1 MNHEY, CDR2 SMNVEV (reference sequence). This CDR3 comprises 15 residues. V lost 3 bases, J lost 9 bases, and 10 bases stayed unmatched. CDR3 sequence: CASSFRGGPLGEQFF. DNA of the CDR3: TGTGCCAGCAGTTTTCGCGGGGGGCCGCTCGGTGAGCAGTTCTTC.

The gene calls are TRBV9 and TRBJ2-2; possibly TRBD2 for D (6 bases). This CDR3 comprises 15 residues. Germline CDR1 reads SGDLS; CDR2 reads YYNGEE. V shed 3 bases and J shed 1 base, with 10 bases lying between them. This CDR3 is CASSAGLQNTGELFF. The CDR3 DNA reads as TGTGCCAGCAGCGCGGGACTGCAGAACACCGGGGAGCTGTTTTTT. The whole variable domain, remainder taken from reference TRBV9 and TRBJ2-2, is DSGVTQTPKHLITATGQRVTLRCSPRSGDLSVYWYQQSLDQGLQFLIQYYNGEERAKGNILERFSAQQFPDLHSELNLSSLELGDSALYFCASSAGLQNTGELFFGEGSRLTVL.

The chain couples TRBV5-6 to TRBJ2-5; 8 bases are a match to TRBD2. Looked up from germline, CDR1 is SGHDT and CDR2 is YYEEEE. The CDR3 loop spans 15 amino acids. With V trimmed by 2 bases and J by 2 bases, 5 bases remained unmatched. CDR3: CASSFREGRQETQYF. The CDR3 coding sequence is TGTGCCAGCAGCTTTCGGGAGGGCAGGCAAGAGACCCAGTACTTC.

This clone was seen once. The J gene is TRBJ2-3, the V gene TRBV28; the D is unclear. V lost 0 bases, J lost 6 bases, and 7 bases lay in between. This CDR3 has 13 residues. Germline CDR1 MDHEN, CDR2 SYDVKM. The chain's CDR3 is CASSLWVADTQYF. DNA of the CDR3: TGTGCCAGCAGTTTATGGGTAGCCGATACGCAGTATTTT.

This clone was recorded only once. CDR3 amino acids: CAWSVNRETEAFF. The CDR3 bases are TGTGCCTGGAGTGTAAACCGGGAAACTGAAGCTTTCTTT. This chain connects TRBV30 to TRBJ1-1; D ambiguous. The CDR3 covers 13 residues. The V and J ends lost 0 bases and 5 bases respectively, with 10 bases between them. The germline CDR1 and CDR2 sequences are GTSNPN and SVGIG (reference sequence).

This chain uses TRBV30 with TRBJ2-3; TRBD2 agrees at 9 bases. With V trimmed by 6 bases and J by 8 bases, 12 bases remained unmatched. The CDR3 length is 14 residues. In germline, CDR1 is GTSNPN, CDR2 SVGIG (reference sequence). DNA for the CDR3: TGTGCCTGTGGAACTAGCGGGCCTAGGGGTACGCAGTATTTT. The encoded protein is CACGTSGPRGTQYF. Together with reference TRBV30 and TRBJ2-3, the CDR3 gives the full variable domain: SQTIHQWPATLVQPVGSPLSLECTVEGTSNPNLYWYRQAAGRGLQLLFYSVGIGQISSEVPQNLSASRPQDRQFILSSKKLLLSDSGFYLCACGTSGPRGTQYFGPGTRLTVL.

The rearrangement uses TRBV29-1 and TRBJ1-4, with a possible D match to TRBD1 (5 bases). The germline V gene has CDR1 SQVTM and CDR2 ANQGSEA. This CDR3 has 13 amino acids. The V end was cut by 7 bases, the J end by 7 bases, with 16 bases between. In DNA, the CDR3 is TGCAGCGCGGATCCCGGGGGAGGTGAAAAACTGTTTTTT. The encoded protein is CSADPGGGEKLFF.

This chain links TRBV19 with TRBJ2-3; 10 bases agree with TRBD2. V shed 10 bases and J 6 bases; nucleotides not matched to a gene: 7. Germline CDR1 is LNHDA and CDR2 is SQIVND (reference sequence). The CDR3 consists of 13 residues. CDR3 amino acids: CATGAGGFDTQYF. CDR3 DNA sequence: TGTGCCACCGGAGCGGGAGGGTTCGATACGCAGTATTTT.

This chain links TRBV14 with TRBJ1-6; TRBD1 aligns across 8 bases. Germline CDR1 reads SGHDN; CDR2 reads FVKESK. With V trimmed by 5 bases and J by 9 bases, 12 bases remained unmatched. This CDR3 is built from 16 residues. The CDR3: CASSGYPGGRISPLHF. CDR3 bases: TGTGCCAGCAGCGGCTATCCAGGGGGCAGGATTTCACCCCTCCACTTT.

The chain is built from TRBV12-2 and TRBJ2-1; TRBD1, the table's D call, lacks a check against the DNA. TRBV12-2 is flagged as a pseudogene. The CDR3 has 11 residues. The CDR3 is CASRPMNEQFF. CDR3 bases: TGTGCAAGTCGCCCAATGAATGAGCAGTTCTTC.

The chain is built from TRBV4-1 and TRBJ2-7; 7 bases line up with TRBD1. The CDR3 has 14 amino acids. CDR1 is MGHRA, CDR2 YSYEKL, per germline. The J segment lost 1 base and the V segment lost 4 bases, leaving 4 bases of the junction unmatched. The CDR3 DNA reads TGCGCCAGCAGCCCCCGGACAGGATCCTACGAGCAGTACTTC. Translated, it gives CASSPRTGSYEQYF.

The rearrangement uses TRBV19 and TRBJ2-7; tentatively, D is TRBD2 (7 bases). CDR1 is LNHDA and CDR2 is SQIVND in the germline V gene (reference sequence). The CDR3 loop spans 15 amino acids. Trimming took off 1 base at V and 2 bases at J, with 12 bases between the two ends. The CDR3 region has the DNA TGTGCCAGTAGTATAGCTGCGGGGGCCGCCTACGAGCAGTACTTC. Its protein product is CASSIAAGAAYEQYF. Supplemented by reference TRBV19 and TRBJ2-7, the full variable domain reads DGGITQSPKYLFRKEGQNVTLSCEQNLNHDAMYWYRQDPGQGLRLIYYSQIVNDFQKGDIAEGYSVSREKKESFPLTVTSAQKNPTAFYLCASSIAAGAAYEQYFGPGTRLTVT.

The chain recombines TRBV4-2 with TRBJ2-1; a weak D match, TRBD1 (6 bases). Trimming cost V 2 bases and J 10 bases, with 12 bases left between them. This CDR3 is built from 13 residues. Germline-derived CDR1 and CDR2 are LGHNA and YNFKEQ. This CDR3 is CASSQHPGTEQFF. CDR3 DNA sequence: TGTGCCAGCAGCCAACATCCCGGGACAGAGCAGTTCTTC.

This chain joins TRBV18 and TRBJ1-5, with D perhaps matching TRBD1 (5 bases). V lost 4 bases and J 0 bases, leaving 10 bases between the germline ends. The CDR3 extends over 15 amino acids. Germline values: CDR1 KGHSH, CDR2 LQKENI. This chain's CDR3 is CASSLDSTSNQPQHF. For the CDR3, the DNA is TGTGCCAGCTCACTCGACAGTACTAGCAATCAGCCCCAGCATTTT.

The chain recombines TRBV21-1 with TRBJ2-3; the table's D call, TRBD1, was not checked against the DNA. TRBV21-1 is tagged as a pseudogene. The CDR3 contains 19 residues. CDR3 bases: TGTGCCAGCAGCAAAGGCCGGGACAGGGGGCTACTGGGCACAGATACGCAGTATTTT. This translates into CASSKGRDRGLLGTDTQYF.

This chain joins TRBV5-8 and TRBJ2-3; TRBD2 is a possible D gene (6 bases). Between the trimmed V and J ends, which lost 3 bases and 2 bases, there was a span of 19 bases. The CDR3 totals 17 residues. Germline V gene data show CDR1 as SGHTS and CDR2 as YDEGEE. As DNA, the CDR3 is TGTGCCAGCAGCTCTCTTCGTACTAGCCTGGTCACAGATACGCAGTATTTT. This codes for CASSSLRTSLVTDTQYF. Based on the CDR3 plus reference TRBV5-8 and TRBJ2-3, the full variable domain is EAGVTQSPTHLIKTRGQQATLRCSPISGHTSVYWYQQALGLGLQFLLWYDEGEERNRGNFPPRFSGRQFPNYSSELNVNALELEDSALYLCASSSLRTSLVTDTQYFGPGTRLTVL.

The V and J genes are TRBV7-3 and TRBJ1-3, with D possibly being TRBD1 (6 bases). The CDR3 loop spans 14 amino acids. The V and J ends lost 2 bases and 6 bases respectively, with 11 bases between them. Per germline, CDR1 SGHTA and CDR2 FQGTGA. The CDR3 nucleotides read TGTGCCAGCAGCTTATCGGGACATGCAAACACCATATATTTT. Protein product: CASSLSGHANTIYF.

The J gene is TRBJ2-7, the V gene TRBV9; TRBD1 is a possible D gene (6 bases). The CDR3 runs 15 residues. Trimming stripped 0 bases from V and 3 bases from J, with 13 bases between. Germline V gene lookup returns CDR1 SGDLS and CDR2 YYNGEE. CDR3 sequence: CASSVGGTKNYEQYF. CDR3 bases: TGTGCCAGCAGCGTAGGAGGGACAAAGAACTACGAGCAGTACTTC.

This chain connects TRBV7-9 to TRBJ1-2; D unresolved. Trimming took 1 base from V and 8 from J, leaving 11 bases between them. Germline loops: CDR1 SEHNR, CDR2 FQNEAQ (reference sequence). The CDR3 sequence is 13 residues long. CDR3 nucleotide sequence: TGTGCCAGCAGCTTAGATTCCTTGGGCGGCTACACCTTC. Amino acids: CASSLDSLGGYTF.

J is TRBJ1-4 and V is TRBV30, with TRBD1 as a possible D gene (5 bases). Germline lookup yields CDR1 GTSNPN and CDR2 SVGIG (reference sequence). The CDR3 extends over 15 amino acids. Trimming took 1 base from V and 0 from J, leaving 9 bases between them. CDR3 bases: TGTGCCTGGAGTGAGGGGACTGCAACTAATGAAAAACTGTTTTTT. Translation: CAWSEGTATNEKLFF.

This chain uses TRBV6-4 with TRBJ1-4, with D unclear. This CDR3 is 15 amino acids long. The ends were cut back, 2 bases at V and 11 bases at J, with 18 bases in the middle. Germline V gene data show CDR1 as MRHNA and CDR2 as SNTAGT. CDR3 region: CASSDGAGGEGKLFF. In nucleotides, the CDR3 is TGTGCCAGCAGTGACGGTGCGGGTGGAGAAGGTAAACTGTTTTTT.